The text below deals with one T cell receptor beta chain. The target antigen is unknown. This entry belongs to a study of shared clonotypes between healthy human individuals. Study outcomes and limitations: Among a handful of donors, approximately 5% of naive CD4 clonotypes were found in common.

The CDR3 has 14 residues. Only CD45RO-negative cells positively selected for CCR7 counted as naive CD8 cells, so terminally differentiated effector memory CD45RA+ cells were excluded. Assay: immunoSEQ multiplex PCR; the TCRdb copy retains only in-frame clones and omits some. The sample contains 2 million or so clones, about 95% of which appear only once. Sample: naive CD8+ T cells sorted from blood. The clonotype comes from a man younger than 35 in good health. This rearrangement joins TRBV21-1 to TRBJ1-2. TRBV21-1 is described as a pseudogene. CDR3 region: CASSKDSSNYGYTF. The DNA of the CDR3 is TGTGCCAGCAGCAAAGATTCAAGTAACTATGGCTACACCTTC.